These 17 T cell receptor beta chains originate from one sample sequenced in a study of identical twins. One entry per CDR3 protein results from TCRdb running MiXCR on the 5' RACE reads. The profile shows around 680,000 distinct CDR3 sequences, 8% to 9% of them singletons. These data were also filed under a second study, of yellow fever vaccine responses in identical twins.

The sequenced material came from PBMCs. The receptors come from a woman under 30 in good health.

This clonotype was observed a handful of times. Here the CDR3 DNA reads TGTGCCAGCAGTGACCCTCCAGGCAGCTCTGGAAACACCATATATTTT. The encoded protein is CASSDPPGSSGNTIYF. V gene TRBV25-1 combines with J gene TRBJ1-3, with D unclear. V was shortened by 3 bases and J by 0 bases, with 12 bases between the two germline ends. This CDR3 is built from 16 residues. CDR1 is MGHDK and CDR2 is SYGVNS in the germline V gene. The complete variable domain, with remaining parts taken from reference TRBV25-1 and TRBJ1-3, reads EADIYQTPRYLVIGTGKKITLECSQTMGHDKMYWYQQDPGMELHLIHYSYGVNSTEKGDLSSESTVSRIRTEHFPLTLESARPSHTSQYLCASSDPPGSSGNTIYFGEGSWLTVV.

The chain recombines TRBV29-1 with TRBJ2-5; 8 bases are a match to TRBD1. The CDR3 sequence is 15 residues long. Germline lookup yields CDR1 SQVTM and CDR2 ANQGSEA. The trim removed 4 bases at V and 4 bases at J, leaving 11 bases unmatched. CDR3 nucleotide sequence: TGCAGCGTTGGTAGGGCGGGACAGGTGGCAGAGACCCAGTACTTC. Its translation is CSVGRAGQVAETQYF.

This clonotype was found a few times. CDR3 sequence: CSARRSSGGPHEQFF. CDR3 coding DNA: TGCAGTGCTAGACGGTCTAGCGGGGGGCCCCATGAGCAGTTCTTC. The gene calls are TRBV20-1 and TRBJ2-1; TRBD2 agrees at 11 bases. The CDR3 has 15 amino acids. V dropped 2 bases and J dropped 8; count of bases not matched to a gene: 8. The V gene's germline CDR1 is DFQATT and CDR2 SNEGSKA (reference sequence).

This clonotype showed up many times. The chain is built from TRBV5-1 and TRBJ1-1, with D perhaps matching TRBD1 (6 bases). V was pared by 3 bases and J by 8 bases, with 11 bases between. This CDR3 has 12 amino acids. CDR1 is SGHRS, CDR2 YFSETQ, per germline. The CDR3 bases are TGCGCCAGCAGCTCAAGTCAGGGGGAAGCTTTCTTT. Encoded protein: CASSSSQGEAFF. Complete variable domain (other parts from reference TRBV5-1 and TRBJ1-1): KAGVTQTPRYLIKTRGQQVTLSCSPISGHRSVSWYQQTPGQGLQFLFEYFSETQRNKGNFPGRFSGRQFSNSRSEMNVSTLELGDSALYLCASSSSQGEAFFGQGTRLTVV.

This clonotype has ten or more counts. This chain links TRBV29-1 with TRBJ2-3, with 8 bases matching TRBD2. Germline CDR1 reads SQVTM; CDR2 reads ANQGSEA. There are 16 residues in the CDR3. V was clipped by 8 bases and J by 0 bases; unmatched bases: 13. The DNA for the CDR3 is TGCAGCACTCGGGGGGGACTCCCCGGGAGCACAGATACGCAGTATTTT. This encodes CSTRGGLPGSTDTQYF.

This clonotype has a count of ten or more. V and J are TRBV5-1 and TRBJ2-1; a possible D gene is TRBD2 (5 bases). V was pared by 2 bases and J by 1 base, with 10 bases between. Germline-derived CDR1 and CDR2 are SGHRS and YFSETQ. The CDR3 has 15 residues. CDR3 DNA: TGCGCCAGCAGCTTTGGTCCGGGATCCTACAATGAGCAGTTCTTC. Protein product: CASSFGPGSYNEQFF.

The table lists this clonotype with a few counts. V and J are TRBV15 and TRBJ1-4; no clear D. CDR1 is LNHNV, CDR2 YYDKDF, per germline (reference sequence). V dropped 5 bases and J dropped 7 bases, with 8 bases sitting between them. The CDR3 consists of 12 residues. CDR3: CATSPPLEKLFF. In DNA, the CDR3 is TGTGCCACCAGCCCCCCGCTTGAAAAACTGTTTTTT.

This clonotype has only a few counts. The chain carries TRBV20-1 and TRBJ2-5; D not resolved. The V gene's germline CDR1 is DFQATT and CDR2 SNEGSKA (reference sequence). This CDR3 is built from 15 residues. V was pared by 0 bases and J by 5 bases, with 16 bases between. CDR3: CSARDQQTLGETQYF. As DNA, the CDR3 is TGCAGTGCTAGAGATCAACAAACTTTGGGGGAGACCCAGTACTTC.

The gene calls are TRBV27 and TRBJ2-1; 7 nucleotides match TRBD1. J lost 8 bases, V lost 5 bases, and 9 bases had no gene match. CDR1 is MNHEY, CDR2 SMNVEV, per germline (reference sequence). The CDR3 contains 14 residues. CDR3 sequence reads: CASSQAYRGHEQFF. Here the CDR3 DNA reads TGTGCCAGCAGTCAAGCCTACAGGGGACATGAGCAGTTCTTC.

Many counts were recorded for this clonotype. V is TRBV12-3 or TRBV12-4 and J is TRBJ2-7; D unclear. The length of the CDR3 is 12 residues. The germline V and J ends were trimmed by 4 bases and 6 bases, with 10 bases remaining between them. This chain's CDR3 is CASSYRVLEQYF. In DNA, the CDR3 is TGTGCCAGCAGTTATAGGGTTCTCGAGCAGTACTTC.

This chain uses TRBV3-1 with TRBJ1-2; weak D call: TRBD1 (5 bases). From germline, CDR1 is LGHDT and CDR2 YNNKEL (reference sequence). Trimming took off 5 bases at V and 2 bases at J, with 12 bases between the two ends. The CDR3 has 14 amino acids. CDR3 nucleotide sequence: TGTGCCAGCAGCACCGACAGTAAAAACTATGGCTACACCTTC. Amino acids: CASSTDSKNYGYTF.

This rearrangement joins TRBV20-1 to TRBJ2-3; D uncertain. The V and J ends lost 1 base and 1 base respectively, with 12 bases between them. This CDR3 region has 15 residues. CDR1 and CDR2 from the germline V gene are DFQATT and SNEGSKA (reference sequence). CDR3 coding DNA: TGCAGTGCTAGAGTGTCCAGAGATGGCACAGATACGCAGTATTTT. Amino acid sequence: CSARVSRDGTDTQYF.

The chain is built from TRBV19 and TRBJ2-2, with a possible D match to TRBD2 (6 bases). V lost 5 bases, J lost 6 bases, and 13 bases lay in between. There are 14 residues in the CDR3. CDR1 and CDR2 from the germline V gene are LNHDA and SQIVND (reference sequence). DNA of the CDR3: TGTGCCAGTAGTGCGGGATATAATCCCGGGGAGCTGTTTTTT. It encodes CASSAGYNPGELFF.

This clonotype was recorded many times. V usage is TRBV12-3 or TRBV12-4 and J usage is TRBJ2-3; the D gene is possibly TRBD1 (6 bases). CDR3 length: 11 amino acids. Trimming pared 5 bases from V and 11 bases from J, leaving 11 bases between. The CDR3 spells CASSPPGQQYF. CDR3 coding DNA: TGTGCCAGCAGTCCACCGGGACAGCAGTATTTT.

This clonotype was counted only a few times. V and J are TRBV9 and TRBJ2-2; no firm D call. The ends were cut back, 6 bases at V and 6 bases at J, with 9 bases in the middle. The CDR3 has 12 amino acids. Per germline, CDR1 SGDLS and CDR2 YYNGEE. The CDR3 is CASNREPGELFF. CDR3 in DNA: TGTGCCAGCAATCGCGAGCCCGGGGAGCTGTTTTTT.

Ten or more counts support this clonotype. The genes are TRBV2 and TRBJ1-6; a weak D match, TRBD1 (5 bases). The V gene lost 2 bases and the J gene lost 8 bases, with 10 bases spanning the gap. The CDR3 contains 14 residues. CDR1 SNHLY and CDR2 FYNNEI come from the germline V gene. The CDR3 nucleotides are TGTGCCAGCAGTGAACTAGGGGTTGATTCACCCCTCCACTTT. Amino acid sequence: CASSELGVDSPLHF.

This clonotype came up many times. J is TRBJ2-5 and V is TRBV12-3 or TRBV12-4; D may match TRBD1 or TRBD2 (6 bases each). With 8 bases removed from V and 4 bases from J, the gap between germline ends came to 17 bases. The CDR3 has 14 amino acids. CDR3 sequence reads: CASGRGQAGETQYF. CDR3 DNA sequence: TGTGCCAGCGGCCGGGGACAAGCGGGAGAGACCCAGTACTTC.